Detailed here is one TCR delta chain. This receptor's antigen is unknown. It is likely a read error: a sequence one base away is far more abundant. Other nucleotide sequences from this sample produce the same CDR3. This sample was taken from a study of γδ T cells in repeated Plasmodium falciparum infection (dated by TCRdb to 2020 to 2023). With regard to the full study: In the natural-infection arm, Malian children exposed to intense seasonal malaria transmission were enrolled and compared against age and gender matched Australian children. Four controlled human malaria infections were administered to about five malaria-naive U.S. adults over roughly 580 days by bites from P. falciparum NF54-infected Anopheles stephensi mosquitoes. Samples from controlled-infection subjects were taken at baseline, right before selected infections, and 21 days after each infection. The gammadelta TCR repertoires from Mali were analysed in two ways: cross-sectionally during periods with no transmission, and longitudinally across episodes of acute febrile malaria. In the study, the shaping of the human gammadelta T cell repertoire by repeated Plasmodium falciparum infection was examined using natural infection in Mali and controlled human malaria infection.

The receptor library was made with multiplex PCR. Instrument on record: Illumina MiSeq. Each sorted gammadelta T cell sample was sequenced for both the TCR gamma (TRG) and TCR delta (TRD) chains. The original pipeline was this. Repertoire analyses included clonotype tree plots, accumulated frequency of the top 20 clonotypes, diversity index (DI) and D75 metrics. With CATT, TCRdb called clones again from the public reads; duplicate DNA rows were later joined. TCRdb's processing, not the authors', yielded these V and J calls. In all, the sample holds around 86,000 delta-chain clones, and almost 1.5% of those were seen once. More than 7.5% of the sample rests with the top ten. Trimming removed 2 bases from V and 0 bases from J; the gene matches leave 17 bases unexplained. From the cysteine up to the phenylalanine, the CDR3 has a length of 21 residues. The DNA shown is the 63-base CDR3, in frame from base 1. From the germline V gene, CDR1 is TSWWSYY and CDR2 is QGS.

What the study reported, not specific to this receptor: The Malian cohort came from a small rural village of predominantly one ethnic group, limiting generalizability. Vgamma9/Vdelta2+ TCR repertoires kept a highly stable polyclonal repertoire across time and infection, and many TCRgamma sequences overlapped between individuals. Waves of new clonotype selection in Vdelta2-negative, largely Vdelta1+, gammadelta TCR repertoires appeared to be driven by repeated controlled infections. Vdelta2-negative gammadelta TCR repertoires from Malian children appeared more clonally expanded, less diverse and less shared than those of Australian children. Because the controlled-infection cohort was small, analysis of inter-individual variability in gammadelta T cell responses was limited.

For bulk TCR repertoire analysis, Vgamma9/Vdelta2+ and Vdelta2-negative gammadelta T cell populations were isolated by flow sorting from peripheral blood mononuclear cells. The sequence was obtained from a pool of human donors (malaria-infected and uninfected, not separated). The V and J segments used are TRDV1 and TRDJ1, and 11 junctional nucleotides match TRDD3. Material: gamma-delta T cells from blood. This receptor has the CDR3 CALGESAFPLNWGIYTDKLIF. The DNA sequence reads TGTGCTCTTGGGGAATCAGCCTTCCCCCTTAACTGGGGGATATACACCGATAAACTCATCTTT.